The text below deals with one T cell receptor (beta chain). The entry originates in a study of patients and donors after allogeneic stem cell transplantation. TCRdb recomputed calls from the RT-PCR reads with MiXCR, one row per CDR3 protein. The data hold roughly 960,000 distinct CDR3 sequences, with roughly 18% observed a single time. Per the germline V gene, CDR1 is LGHDT and CDR2 is YNNKEL (reference sequence). This CDR3 contains 12 residues. Deletions cut 1 base from V and 12 bases from J, with 13 bases between. The chain employs TRBV3-1 and TRBJ2-7, with unresolved D. Input material: blood, either unsorted or a sorted T cell fraction (not recorded which). This sequence originates from a human donor who was either an allogeneic HSCT recipient or a stem cell or donor lymphocyte infusion donor (not recorded which). It is not recorded whose cells these are; they may come from a transplant donor. The CDR3 is CASSQVRGVLYF. The CDR3, as DNA: TGTGCCAGCAGCCAAGTTAGAGGAGTCCTGTACTTC.